Listed here is a single TCR beta chain. The data are from a study of control samples from healthy donors and cancer patients. Clones were sequenced by immunoSEQ multiplex PCR, and TCRdb holds only the in-frame ones, with some missing. The top ten clones hold around 5.1% of a sample with some 130,000 clones, 80% to 95% of them seen once. Sequenced sample: blood. The receptor was derived from a man aged 18 to 30 in good health.

The CDR3 DNA reads TGTGCCAGCAGCCAAGATCGAAGGGAAATCTTAGACGGCTACACCTTC. Amino acids: CASSQDRREILDGYTF. This chain links TRBV3-1 (or the pseudogene TRBV3-2) with TRBJ1-2; D ambiguous. The CDR3 runs to 16 residues. The germline CDR1 and CDR2 sequences are LGHDT and YNNKEL (reference sequence). V dropped 0 bases and J dropped 8 bases, with 19 bases sitting between them.